This is a list of T cell receptor beta chains from one sample in a study of blood T cell repertoires in COVID-19. Produced via immunoSEQ multiplex PCR; TCRdb's table is partial and in-frame only. The sample consists of approximately 230,000 clones, around 88% of them appearing once. Sequencing was done on a sample of PBMCs or T cells enriched from blood (not recorded which). The receptor source for this set is a woman aged 50 to 60 with acute COVID-19. Both conserved end residues are part of each CDR3. Fields, in order: V gene, clone size, J gene, D gene, CDR3 DNA, CDR3 protein. A D gene is named only where the DNA matches it firmly. A clone size is listed for some rows: how often the clone was seen (once, few, many), or a class if it is expanded.

>TRBV18|once|TRBJ2-4|TRBD2
TGTGCCAGCTCACCACTTTGGGAGGGTAGGGAAAACATTCAGTACTTC
CASSPLWEGRENIQYF
>TRBV3-1/TRBV3-2|once|TRBJ2-4|TRBD1
TGTGCCAGCAGCCAAGTAGGGACAGGCGCGTTTCAGTACTTC
CASSQVGTGAFQYF
>TRBV28|.|TRBJ1-5|.
TGTGCCAGCAGTTTAAGGAGGATACGGAACAATCAGCCCCAGCATTTT
CASSLRRIRNNQPQHF
>TRBV5-1|.|TRBJ1-2|.
TGCGCCAGCAGCTTGGATTCGTTCGGGGGGTTTGGCTACACCTTC
CASSLDSFGGFGYTF
>TRBV11-3|.|TRBJ1-3|.
TGTGCCAGCAGCTTAGACAGCTCTGGAAACACCATATATTTT
CASSLDSSGNTIYF
>TRBV27|.|TRBJ2-3|TRBD2
TGTGCCAGCAGTTTATGGTCACTAGCGGGAGGGGGAATCACAGATACGCAGTATTTT
CASSLWSLAGGGITDTQYF
>TRBV19|.|TRBJ2-7|TRBD2
TGTGCCAGTAGTATAGGGCGGACTAGCGGGAACTACGAGCAGTACTTC
CASSIGRTSGNYEQYF
>TRBV27|.|TRBJ2-3|.
TGTGCCAGCAGTTGGCAGGGGTGGGCTACAGATACGCAGTATTTT
CASSWQGWATDTQYF
>TRBV7-2|.|TRBJ2-5|.
TGTGCCAGCAGCTTTACCGCCTTTATTGGCGAGACCCAGTACTTC
CASSFTAFIGETQYF
>TRBV7-2|.|TRBJ2-7|TRBD1
TGTGCCAGCAGCTTAGGAAGGCAGGGGGCCTACGAGCAGTACTTC
CASSLGRQGAYEQYF
>TRBV15|.|TRBJ1-1|.
TGTGCCACCAGCAGACAGAACACTGAAGCTTTCTTT
CATSRQNTEAFF
>TRBV19|.|TRBJ1-1|.
TGTGCCAGTAGTATTTCGGACAGTCGGACTTTCTTT
CASSISDSRTFF
>TRBV4-2|.|TRBJ2-3|.
TGTGCCAGCAGCCAACCGGAGAGCACAGATACGCAGTATTTT
CASSQPESTDTQYF
>TRBV19|.|TRBJ2-2|TRBD2
TGTGCCAGTCGGACTAGCGGGAGCACCGGGGAGCTGTTTTTT
CASRTSGSTGELFF
>TRBV10-1|.|TRBJ2-7|.
TGCGCTGAAGCGCAGACTACAATTCCCTACGAGCAGTACTTC
CAEAQTTIPYEQYF
>TRBV5-1|.|TRBJ2-1|TRBD2
TGCGCCAGCAGCGGTATTAGCGGGAGCATAGGAGAGCAGTTCTTC
CASSGISGSIGEQFF
>TRBV15|.|TRBJ2-1|.
TGTGCCACCAGCAGAAACCTGGACGGGAGTCGGAATGAGCAGTTCTTC
CATSRNLDGSRNEQFF
>TRBV5-5|.|TRBJ2-7|.
TGTGCCAGCAGCTTGGAACGGAGCTACGAGCAGTACTTC
CASSLERSYEQYF
>TRBV5-4|.|TRBJ2-1|.
TGTGCCAGCAGCTTGGTTAGCGGAGCGGGTCTACTCGGCTACAATGAGCAGTTCTTC
CASSLVSGAGLLGYNEQFF
>TRBV5-4|.|TRBJ2-5|.
TGTGCCAGCAGCTTCGTCAGCCAAGAGACCCAGTACTTC
CASSFVSQETQYF
>TRBV27|.|TRBJ2-1|.
TGTGCCAGCAGTTTACCAGGAAGGAATGAGCAGTTCTTC
CASSLPGRNEQFF
>TRBV19|.|TRBJ1-5|TRBD1
TGTGCCAGTAGGGGACAGGGTAGGCTCAATCAGCCCCAGCATTTT
CASRGQGRLNQPQHF
>TRBV14|.|TRBJ2-7|TRBD2
TGTGCCAGCAGCCAAGGATATGGGAGGGCATCCTACGAGCAGTACTTC
CASSQGYGRASYEQYF
>TRBV2|.|TRBJ2-7|TRBD1
TGTGCCAGCAGTCAGGGGACAGGGGATGGCGAGCAGTACTTC
CASSQGTGDGEQYF
>TRBV13|.|TRBJ2-2|TRBD2
TGTGCCAGCAGCTTAGGAGGCAGCGGGAGCTGGGGGGAGCTGTTTTTT
CASSLGGSGSWGELFF
>TRBV2|.|TRBJ2-7|.
TGTGCCAGCAAGAGAAACTACGAGCAGTACTTC
CASKRNYEQYF
>TRBV28|.|TRBJ2-1|TRBD1
TGTGCCAGCAGTACGAGACAGGGTAGCTCCTACAATGAGCAGTTCTTC
CASSTRQGSSYNEQFF
>TRBV28|.|TRBJ1-5|TRBD1
TGTGCCAGCAGTTTAGACAGGGTGGTTAATCAGCCCCAGCATTTT
CASSLDRVVNQPQHF
>TRBV7-8|.|TRBJ1-4|TRBD1
TGTGCCAGCAGCCGCGGGACAGTTTATAATGAAAAACTGTTTTTT
CASSRGTVYNEKLFF